A selection of T cell receptor beta chains follows, all from one sample in a study of human T cells and chemical hapten exposure. TCRdb re-called the RACE reads through MiXCR, storing one row per CDR3 protein. The sample has roughly 120,000 distinct CDR3 sequences, roughly an eighth seen once. The source material was whole blood, sampled in connection with sensitization to the hapten diphenylcyclopropenone (DPC). These receptors all stem from a man between 18 and 35 years old with alopecia areata. Some clones in this sample may be carry-over from other donors' samples. Each CDR3 is given without its conserved first and last residue. Each record gives: CDR3 length, D gene, J gene, V gene, clone size, CDR3 protein. D genes are given only for firm matches. Clone size is stated in some rows and not others, as once, few, many or a class when expanded.

>13|.|TRBJ2-2|TRBV28|few
ASSTTAYNTGELF
>11|.|TRBJ2-5|TRBV5-1|.
ASSPGFIETQY
>15|.|TRBJ2-6|TRBV4-2|few
ASSQEFLPSGANVLT
>10|.|TRBJ2-1|TRBV7-9|many
ASSLGANEQF
>12|TRBD1|TRBJ1-1|TRBV5-6|.
ASSLGEDRLYAF
>12|.|TRBJ1-5|TRBV7-6|many
ASSQRGGNQPQH
>13|.|TRBJ2-1|TRBV20-1|.
SARDLWASYNEQF
>10|TRBD2|TRBJ2-5|TRBV29-1|.
SARTSGETQY
>13|.|TRBJ2-2|TRBV4-1|.
ASSPVGRGKGELF
>11|.|TRBJ1-5|TRBV29-1|.
SVSGRYNQPQH
>13|.|TRBJ2-2|TRBV11-2|few
ASSFGGRSSGELF
>13|.|TRBJ2-1|TRBV7-6|.
ASSPRRGIHNEQF
>13|TRBD1|TRBJ2-1|TRBV20-1|few
SARANRGQLYEQF
>11|.|TRBJ1-4|TRBV4-3|.
ASSQERGGKLF
>11|.|TRBJ2-7|TRBV16|few
ASSQNGAYEQY
>15|TRBD1|TRBJ1-6|TRBV5-6|few
ASSSLQGNTYNSPLH
>13|.|TRBJ2-3|TRBV4-1|.
ASSQGVGWVDTQY
>10|.|TRBJ2-7|TRBV28|few
ASSFWFSEQY
>12|TRBD1|TRBJ2-7|TRBV6-2/TRBV6-3|many
ASIGTGGNYEQY
>9|.|TRBJ1-1|TRBV20-1|.
SAGGWTEAF
>11|TRBD1|TRBJ2-1|TRBV24-1|.
ATSDDRDHEQF
>10|.|TRBJ2-3|TRBV5-5|many
ASSTRGDTQY
>14|.|TRBJ2-2|TRBV20-1|few
SARDRRTYNTGELF
>14|.|TRBJ1-5|TRBV18|few
ASSLSAQYSNQPQH
>9|.|TRBJ1-5|TRBV20-1|few
SASSGQPQH
>12|TRBD1|TRBJ1-2|TRBV3-1|.
ASSQDKGANGYT
>13|.|TRBJ2-4|TRBV7-2|.
ASSLGGSLKNIQY
>15|.|TRBJ2-3|TRBV29-1|few
SVERSPSRSQGDTQY
>13|TRBD1|TRBJ2-3|TRBV6-4|few
ASSDSRQGSDTQY
>14|.|TRBJ1-2|TRBV4-3|.
ASSQDLAPVNYGYT
>11|.|TRBJ2-5|TRBV2|few
ASRPTRGETQY
>12|TRBD2|TRBJ2-1|TRBV24-1|few
ATAQSGGAGEQF
>13|.|TRBJ2-1|TRBV7-9|.
ASSSGKDWENEQF
>12|.|TRBJ1-1|TRBV9|.
ASSPALAGTEAF
>10|.|TRBJ2-1|TRBV6-2/TRBV6-3|.
ASGGLMNEQF
>12|.|TRBJ2-7|TRBV4-3|many
ASSPDSLAYEQY
>12|.|TRBJ2-7|TRBV12-3/TRBV12-4|many
ASSEQGYSYEQY
>12|.|TRBJ1-5|TRBV9|few
ASSVDGGDQPQH
>15|.|TRBJ1-6|TRBV3-1|many
ASSQDLRGAAYSPLH
>10|.|TRBJ2-7|TRBV5-1|.
ASSLDTGEQY
>12|TRBD2|TRBJ2-3|TRBV11-3|.
ASSTGGRLDTQY
>11|.|TRBJ2-1|TRBV6-4|.
ASSRNPTNEQF
>10|.|TRBJ2-1|TRBV7-2|.
ASSSPYNEQF
>14|TRBD2|TRBJ2-1|TRBV10-2|many
ASSESTSGGYNEQF
>10|.|TRBJ2-7|TRBV25-1|.
ASSDLTYEQY
>10|.|TRBJ2-5|TRBV3-1|many
ASSQDLGRQY
>11|.|TRBJ1-2|TRBV20-1|few
SARIGANYGYT
>13|TRBD1|TRBJ1-3|TRBV28|.
ASSPYRGSGNTIY
>11|TRBD1|TRBJ1-1|TRBV7-3|.
ASIGTENTEAF
>15|TRBD1|TRBJ2-3|TRBV5-1|.
ASSYPDRAVRTDTQY
>12|TRBD1|TRBJ1-1|TRBV12-3/TRBV12-4|.
ASSSDRVYTEAF
>11|.|TRBJ1-1|TRBV7-2|.
ASSLKSGVGAF
>12|.|TRBJ1-5|TRBV27|.
ASSLWELNQPQH
>12|TRBD1|TRBJ2-1|TRBV11-2|few
ASSLGQFLNEQF
>10|.|TRBJ1-2|TRBV10-3|.
AISAGFYGYT
>14|TRBD2|TRBJ2-1|TRBV4-3|.
ASSQGAGGRYNEQF
>13|.|TRBJ1-4|TRBV2|.
ASKIDPSTNEKLF
>11|TRBD1|TRBJ2-7|TRBV29-1|.
SASGGRYYEQY
>6|.|TRBJ1-1|TRBV28|.
APAEAF